This T cell receptor (beta chain) was sequenced for a study of shared clonotypes between healthy human individuals. Profiled with immunoSEQ multiplex PCR; TCRdb holds only in-frame clones, not every one. The sample holds millions of clones; 90% to 95% are singletons and the top ten take around 0.13%. Deletions cut 8 bases from V and 6 bases from J, with 14 bases between. Per germline, CDR1 MGHDK and CDR2 SYGVNS. The CDR3 consists of 13 residues. The origin of this receptor is a man aged 18 to 29 in good health. Sequenced: naive CD4+ T cells sorted from blood. As to subset: CD45RA+ positively selected. The gene calls are TRBV25-1 and TRBJ2-1, with D possibly TRBD2 on 6 matching bases. CDR3: CASSTVGGNEQFF. CDR3 bases: TGTGCCAGCTCTACAGTCGGGGGCAATGAGCAGTTCTTC.